This T cell receptor (beta chain) was profiled in a study of CD8 T cells in Susac syndrome. Random hexamers served to reverse transcribe roughly 0.45 to 1 ug RNA. TCRdb analysed the immunoSEQ multiplex PCR reads with MiXCR anew, one entry per CDR3 protein. This sample yields fewer than 80,000 distinct CDR3 sequences, of which approximately 95% are seen a single time; about 0.25% belongs to the top ten. The authors carried out high-throughput sequencing of TCR beta. They applied it to CD8+ and CD4+ T cells obtained from blood. Both CD4+ and CD8+ T cells were negatively isolated, and TEMRA cells underwent FACS enrichment. The TCR was taken from a human donor in good health. What was sequenced was CD8+ T cells from PBMCs.

CDR3 sequence (DNA): TGCAGCGTTGTCGGTGCAAATGAGCAGTTCTTC. It is translated as CSVVGANEQFF. The V and J genes are TRBV29-1 and TRBJ2-1; D gene ambiguous. In germline, CDR1 is SQVTM, CDR2 ANQGSEA. The CDR3 has 11 amino acids. V was cut by 4 bases and J by 7 bases, with 8 bases left in between.